What follows are 7 T cell receptor beta chains derived from one specimen sequenced in a study of T cell changes during pregnancy in multiple sclerosis (dated by TCRdb to about 2019). The protocol used for the library was the immunoSEQ multiplex PCR assay. In TCRdb, the immuneACCESS table is reduced to in-frame sequences with V and J assigned. These tables do not hold every clone; where another copy was compared, an unresolved V gene accounts for under half, and the others remain unexplained. In this sample the table shows about 20,000 clones, 75% to 90% of which occur a single time. The top ten clonotypes cover 15% to 20% of the sample. Sequences were derived from CD8+ T cells from peripheral blood mononuclear cells, sampled after pregnancy. The origin of the receptors is a female donor in good health, enrolled as a control in a pregnancy study.

CDR3 amino acids: CASSFGNRNEQYF. The CDR3 coding sequence is TGTGCCAGCAGCTTCGGGAACCGCAACGAGCAGTACTTC. This chain connects TRBV5-4 to TRBJ2-7; D is possibly TRBD2 (5 bases). The CDR3 contains 13 residues. Trimming stripped 2 bases from V and 5 bases from J, with 11 bases between. Germline-derived CDR1 and CDR2 are SGHNT and YYREEE (reference sequence).

This clone qualifies as medium-sized. This chain uses TRBV20-1 with TRBJ2-1, with D possibly matching TRBD2 (5 bases). Trimming removed 3 bases from V and 10 bases from J, with 10 bases in between. Per germline, CDR1 DFQATT and CDR2 SNEGSKA (reference sequence). The CDR3 consists of 11 residues. CDR3 nucleotides: TGCAGTGCTAGGCCAGAGCGGGAGCAGTTCTTC. This sequence encodes CSARPEREQFF.

The chain has TRBV29-1 and TRBJ2-7; D might be TRBD2 (5 bases). This CDR3 is built from 13 residues. Germline CDR1 is SQVTM and CDR2 is ANQGSEA. Trimming took off 2 bases at V and 2 bases at J, with 10 bases between the two ends. The CDR3 coding sequence is TGCAGCGTTGAATGGGGAGTCCCCTACGAGCAGTACTTC. Translating gives CSVEWGVPYEQYF.

This clone was observed once. CDR3 DNA sequence: TGTGCCACCAGCAGACTTACAGGGCTGGAATGGGAAAAACTGTTTTTT. It is translated as CATSRLTGLEWEKLFF. The chain combines TRBV15 with TRBJ1-4, with D possibly TRBD1 on 6 matching bases. The germline V gene has CDR1 LNHNV and CDR2 YYDKDF (reference sequence). This CDR3 spans 16 amino acids. V lost 2 bases and J 8 bases, leaving 18 bases between the germline ends.

This chain joins TRBV19 and TRBJ1-1; 9 positions match TRBD1. Germline V gene data show CDR1 as LNHDA and CDR2 as SQIVND (reference sequence). This CDR3 contains 14 residues. V shed 9 bases and J 4 bases; nucleotides not matched to a gene: 9. The CDR3 nucleotides read TGTGCCAGCACACCGGGACAGGGTTTCACTGAAGCTTTCTTT. Translated, it gives CASTPGQGFTEAFF.

This chain connects TRBV4-3 to TRBJ2-6; TRBD1 matches 7 bases. The germline gives CDR1 LGHNA, CDR2 YSLEER. The CDR3 totals 21 residues. After removal of 0 bases from V and 3 bases from J, the junction contained 17 bases not matched to a gene. The CDR3 nucleotides are TGCGCCAGCAGCCAAGACTGGGGTCGGGACAGCCTTTTTAGTGGGGCCAACGTCCTGACTTTC. It encodes CASSQDWGRDSLFSGANVLTF.

CDR3 sequence reads: CASSARNQGEQYF. CDR3 sequence (DNA): TGTGCCAGCAGCGCCCGAAACCAGGGGGAGCAGTACTTC. This rearrangement joins TRBV13 to TRBJ2-7; D perhaps matches TRBD1 (6 bases). From germline, CDR1 is PRHDT and CDR2 FYEKMQ (reference sequence). V was shortened by 5 bases and J by 7 bases, with 15 bases between the two germline ends. CDR3 length equals 13 residues.